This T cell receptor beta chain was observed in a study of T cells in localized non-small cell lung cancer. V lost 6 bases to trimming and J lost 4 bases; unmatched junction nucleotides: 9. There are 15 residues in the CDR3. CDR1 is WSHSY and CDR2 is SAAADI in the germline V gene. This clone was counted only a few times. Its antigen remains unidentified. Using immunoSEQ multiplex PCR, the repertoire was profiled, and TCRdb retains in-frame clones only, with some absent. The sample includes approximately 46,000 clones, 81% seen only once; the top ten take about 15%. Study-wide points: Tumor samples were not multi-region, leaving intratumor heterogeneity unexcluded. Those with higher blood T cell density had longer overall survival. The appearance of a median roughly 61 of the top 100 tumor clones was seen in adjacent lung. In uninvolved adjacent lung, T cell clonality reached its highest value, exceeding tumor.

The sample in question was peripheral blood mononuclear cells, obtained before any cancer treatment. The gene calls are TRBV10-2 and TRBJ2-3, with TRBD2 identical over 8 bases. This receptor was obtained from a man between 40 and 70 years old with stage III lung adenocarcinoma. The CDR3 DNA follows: TGCGCCAGCAGCCGACAGCTTAGCGGGGCAGATACGCAGTATTTT. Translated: CASSRQLSGADTQYF.